This T cell receptor (beta chain) came from a study of blood T cell repertoires in COVID-19. Study-level background: Samples representing acute and convalescent COVID-19 were sourced from the United States, Italy and Spain. T cells, B-cell-depleted T cells, or PBMCs provided the cDNA or gDNA that served as material.

Original handling: Quantification of nucleated cells was approximated via reference gene primer amplification. Sequencing used immunoSEQ multiplex PCR; TCRdb keeps in-frame clones, though not all of them. That table supplies the V and J calls and clone size; D and trimming were determined from the DNA. In the table there are 150,000 to 170,000 clones, around 83% of which are singletons. Seattle-derived patients entered the study during active infection and were followed longitudinally. The CDR3 has 14 amino acids. V was clipped by 7 bases and J by 7 bases; unmatched bases: 12. Per germline, CDR1 SNHLY and CDR2 FYNNEI.

The source is a woman aged 55 to 70 with COVID-19, enrolled during active disease. The gene calls are TRBV2 and TRBJ1-2, with TRBD1 matching 7 bases. The sample taken for sequencing was peripheral blood. CDR3 protein: CASNVRGFKFGYTF. The DNA for the CDR3 is TGTGCCAGCAATGTCAGGGGGTTCAAGTTTGGCTACACCTTC.